This T cell receptor beta chain was identified during a study of a mutant IDH1 vaccine in newly diagnosed glioma. Study-wide context: Treated patients, roughly 62% male and about 38% female, averaged roughly 40 years of age. Those enrolled had earlier been treated with radiotherapy, temozolomide, or both, mostly both. At week 35 came visit V12, and visit V13 followed at week 47.

With respect to this clone: Its antigen is not identified.

Sequencing was performed with immunoSEQ multiplex PCR; in TCRdb, only in-frame clones are kept and a portion is missing. There are about 50,000 clones in the sample; approximately 84% occur only once, and around 4.5% lies in the top ten. V lost 7 bases, J lost 0 bases, and 10 bases lay in between. Per the germline V gene, CDR1 is LNHDA and CDR2 is SQIVND (reference sequence). The CDR3 is 15 residues long. Regarding time point: week 47, end of study. In the vaccine, a single dose held 300 ug of the mutant IDH1 20-mer peptide, along with topical imiquimod. Eight vaccine injections were given to patients in weeks 1, 3, 5, 7, 11, 15, 19 and 23.

This receptor was obtained from a young woman with glioma. Some clones in this sample may be carry-over from other donors' samples. The chain carries TRBV19 and TRBJ2-6, with D possibly being TRBD2 (5 bases). The sample consisted of PBMCs, taken from a glioma patient whose treatment included an IDH1 peptide vaccine. The CDR3 coding sequence is TGTGCCAGTAAGGTCGCGGGCTCTGGGGCCAACGTCCTGACTTTC. Encoded protein: CASKVAGSGANVLTF.